Listed here is a single T cell receptor beta chain. V was pared by 4 bases and J by 5 bases, with 7 bases of the junction left unmatched. Germline assignment: CDR1 LNHDA and CDR2 SQIVND (reference sequence). This CDR3 is 15 amino acids long. This sample is part of a study of blood T cell repertoires in COVID-19. In the original processing: Cell counts per sample came from amplifying reference gene primers. Repertoires were generated with immunoSEQ multiplex PCR, while TCRdb's copy carries only in-frame clones and drops some. V, J and clone size reflect that table, while D and trimming were determined from the DNA. Found here are approximately 68,000 clones, roughly 84% of them singletons; the top ten hold approximately 3%.

V and J are TRBV19 and TRBJ2-1, with 8 bases fitting TRBD1. Sequencing was done on a sample of peripheral blood. This receptor was obtained from a man between 65 and 79 years old with active or convalescent COVID-19. The CDR3 bases are TGTGCCAGTAGTACCGGACAGGGAGTCGACAATGAGCAGTTCTTC. This sequence encodes CASSTGQGVDNEQFF.